What follows are 10 T cell receptor beta chains derived from one specimen sequenced in a study of regulatory T cells in long-lasting Graves disease. The time point is: newly diagnosed GD, antithyroid drugs for less than 3 months. The TCR library was made from RNA extracted from PBMCs. Building the TCR beta libraries relied on iRepertoire HTBI primers, and CDR3 regions underwent Arm-PCR. From the multiplex PCR reads, TCRdb called clonotypes with MiXCR, one entry per CDR3 protein. Among roughly 610,000 distinct CDR3 sequences listed, under 20% were seen once. The data also belong to a second study, concerning T cells in Graves' hyperthyroidism and ophthalmopathy.

Sequenced here: peripheral blood mononuclear cells (PBMCs), sampled at new diagnosis, from a patient treated with antithyroid drugs. Receptors were obtained from a woman aged 25-40 years with Graves disease.

The chain combines TRBV27 with TRBJ2-7, with TRBD2 identical over 13 bases. This CDR3 spans 18 amino acids. Germline V gene sequence: CDR1 MNHEY, CDR2 SMNVEV (reference sequence). V lost 2 bases, J lost 4 bases, and 11 bases stayed unmatched. CDR3 DNA sequence: TGTGCCAGCAGTTTAGGGACTAGCGGGACAACCACGGTATACGAGCAGTACTTC. This sequence encodes CASSLGTSGTTTVYEQYF.

V is TRBV6-5 and J is TRBJ1-3, with D hard to call. V was trimmed by 2 bases and J by 0 bases, leaving 8 bases between them. CDR3 length equals 15 residues. Germline V gene sequence: CDR1 MNHEY, CDR2 SVGAGI. CDR3 loop: CASSYDRYSGNTIYF. The CDR3 nucleotides are TGTGCCAGCAGTTACGACCGCTACTCTGGAAACACCATATATTTT.

There are a few counts of this clonotype. V and J are TRBV19 and TRBJ1-1, with D uncertain. V lost 6 bases, J lost 5 bases, and 16 bases lay in between. The CDR3 sequence is 14 residues long. CDR1 is LNHDA and CDR2 is SQIVND in the germline V gene (reference sequence). The CDR3 coding sequence is TGTGCCAGTAGCCCGGGTGGCTTGGAAACTGAAGCTTTCTTT. Encoded protein: CASSPGGLETEAFF.

J is TRBJ2-7 and V is TRBV5-1; 10 bases line up with TRBD2. The CDR3 contains 14 residues. CDR1 is SGHRS, CDR2 YFSETQ, per germline. The junction had 7 bases not matched to a gene; V was cut back by 6 bases and J by 4 bases. In nucleotides, the CDR3 is TGCGCCAGCAACGAAGCGGGAGGGCCGTACGAGCAGTACTTC. Translation: CASNEAGGPYEQYF.

The chain employs TRBV2 and TRBJ2-7; TRBD2 matches 15 bases. CDR1 is SNHLY and CDR2 is FYNNEI in the germline V gene. The CDR3 length is 16 residues. The junction had 8 bases not matched to a gene; V was cut back by 6 bases and J by 5 bases. For the CDR3, the DNA is TGTGCCAGCAGAACCGGGACTAGCGGGAGGCTCAACGAGCAGTACTTC. This translates into CASRTGTSGRLNEQYF. Full variable domain (missing parts from reference TRBV2 and TRBJ2-7): EPEVTQTPSHQVTQMGQEVILRCVPISNHLYFYWYRQILGQKVEFLVSFYNNEISEKSEIFDDQFSVERPDGSNFTLKIRSTKLEDSAMYFCASRTGTSGRLNEQYFGPGTRLTVT.

The chain links TRBV14 to TRBJ2-3; D perhaps matches TRBD2 (6 bases). Germline values: CDR1 SGHDN, CDR2 FVKESK. There are 16 residues in the CDR3. V shed 3 bases and J shed 3 bases, with 16 bases lying between them. CDR3 sequence (DNA): TGTGCCAGCAGCCAGTATCGACTAGATCGAACAGATACGCAGTATTTT. It is translated as CASSQYRLDRTDTQYF.

This clonotype was seen ten or more times. This chain links TRBV7-3 with TRBJ1-1; D remains unclear. With 5 bases removed from V and 4 bases from J, the gap between germline ends came to 17 bases. Per germline, CDR1 SGHTA and CDR2 FQGTGA. CDR3 length: 15 amino acids. The CDR3 is CASSPQKSKGTEAFF. As DNA, the CDR3 is TGTGCCAGCAGCCCCCAGAAGTCCAAGGGCACTGAAGCTTTCTTT. Variable domain in full (rest from reference TRBV7-3 and TRBJ1-1): GAGVSQTPSNKVTEKGKYVELRCDPISGHTALYWYRQSLGQGPEFLIYFQGTGAADDSGLPNDRFFAVRPEGSVSTLKIQRTERGDSAVYLCASSPQKSKGTEAFFGQGTRLTVV.

The chain recombines TRBV7-6 with TRBJ2-6, with D possibly called TRBD1 or TRBD2 (5 bases each). V gave up 5 bases and J gave up 0 bases, with 14 bases separating them. The CDR3 contains 17 residues. From germline, CDR1 is SGHVS and CDR2 FNYEAQ. CDR3 amino acids: CASSMGRIYSGANVLTF. In nucleotides, the CDR3 is TGTGCCAGCAGCATGGGACGGATCTACTCTGGGGCCAACGTCCTGACTTTC.

Ten or more counts support this clonotype. CDR3 DNA sequence: TGTGCCAGCAGTTCCCCTGAGAGGGGAAACTACGAGCAGTACTTC. Amino acids: CASSSPERGNYEQYF. This chain joins TRBV27 and TRBJ2-7; D assignment may be TRBD1 or TRBD2 (5 bases each). This CDR3 is built from 15 residues. From germline, CDR1 is MNHEY and CDR2 SMNVEV (reference sequence). The V end lost 4 bases, the J end lost 3 bases, and 16 bases lay between the germline ends.

This clonotype was picked up a small number of times. The chain recombines TRBV19 with TRBJ2-7; tentative D call: TRBD2 (6 bases). Trimming cost V 3 bases and J 2 bases, with 11 bases left between them. CDR3 size: 14 residues. CDR1 LNHDA and CDR2 SQIVND come from the germline V gene (reference sequence). The CDR3 reads CASSMVGGTYEQYF. The CDR3 DNA reads as TGTGCCAGTAGTATGGTTGGGGGGACCTACGAGCAGTACTTC. The full variable domain, with the rest looked up from reference TRBV19 and TRBJ2-7, is DGGITQSPKYLFRKEGQNVTLSCEQNLNHDAMYWYRQDPGQGLRLIYYSQIVNDFQKGDIAEGYSVSREKKESFPLTVTSAQKNPTAFYLCASSMVGGTYEQYFGPGTRLTVT.